Described below is a single T cell receptor (beta chain) sequence and its context. Antigen specificity is unknown. The sample originates from a study of CD8+CD57+ T cells in acquired aplastic anemia. Study-level points and caveats: Between patients and controls, about 30 CD8+ CDR3 sequences were found in common.

Genomic DNA constituted the template upon which TCR beta VDJ and CDR3 profiling was performed. From the reads, TCRdb called clonotypes with MiXCR, one entry per CDR3 protein. The table has just over 40,000 distinct CDR3 sequences, less than 65% seen once. Germline CDR1 is SGHTA and CDR2 is FQGTGA. The CDR3 is 16 amino acids. V gave up 5 bases and J gave up 6 bases; unmatched junction bases: 14. By flow cytometry, patients selected for sequencing had shown an expansion of CD8+CD57+ cells. This sequence joins TRBV7-3 and TRBJ1-2; TRBD1 matches 8 bases. This receptor was obtained from a human donor with aplastic anemia. Sequences were obtained from sorted CD4+, CD8+, or CD8+CD57+ T cells (not recorded which) from PBMCs. CDR3 sequence reads: CASSPSGQGKLNGYTF. In DNA, the CDR3 is TGTGCCAGCAGCCCTAGCGGACAGGGAAAGTTGAATGGCTACACCTTC.